This is a list of T cell receptor beta chains from one sample in a study of technical replicates of blood from several donors. The data were produced by immunoSEQ multiplex PCR, yet TCRdb's version contains in-frame clones alone and is incomplete. Seen here are some 81,000 clones, roughly nine tenths observed once, and the top ten hold 0.2% to 0.25%. The sample taken for sequencing was T cells isolated from PBMCs. All receptors derive from a human donor in good health. The CDR3 runs from the conserved cysteine through the conserved F or W. Clone sizes are given selectively: once, few, many, or a class where the clone is expanded.

size: -; V: TRBV5-1; J: TRBJ2-5; CDR3: CASSLRTSGQETQYF
size: -; V: TRBV9; J: TRBJ2-5; CDR3: CASSVAGSGEETQYF
size: -; V: TRBV5-4; J: TRBJ2-5; CDR3: CASSLVLAGGVQETQYF
size: -; V: TRBV28; J: TRBJ2-3; CDR3: CASSTYSRVVRTTDTQYF
size: -; V: TRBV30; J: TRBJ1-2; CDR3: CACDGTGANYGYTF
size: -; V: TRBV6-5; J: TRBJ2-3; CDR3: CASSYTRAFTDTQYF
size: many; V: TRBV6-5; J: TRBJ2-7; CDR3: CASSYSIRDFNYEQYF
size: -; V: TRBV5-4; J: TRBJ1-4; CDR3: CASSRTGEKLFF
size: once; V: TRBV6-1; J: TRBJ2-1; CDR3: CASSEAWRGGNEQFF
size: -; V: TRBV4-2; J: TRBJ2-2; CDR3: CASSPSGLAGYTGELFF
size: -; V: TRBV13; J: TRBJ2-2; CDR3: CASSQGQGNTGELFF
size: once; V: TRBV29-1; J: TRBJ2-6; CDR3: CSASTGANVLTF
size: -; V: TRBV9; J: TRBJ2-5; CDR3: CASSAPTVRGETQYF
size: -; V: TRBV6-6; J: TRBJ2-2; CDR3: CASSYGGLQNTGELFF
size: -; V: TRBV23-1; J: TRBJ2-7; CDR3: CASMGREQYF
size: -; V: TRBV30; J: TRBJ1-1; CDR3: CAWSGQGSAEAFF
size: -; V: TRBV4-1; J: TRBJ2-5; CDR3: CASSLHPGQEQETQYF
size: -; V: TRBV6-1; J: TRBJ1-4; CDR3: CASLSGEAGNEKLFF
size: -; V: TRBV10-1; J: TRBJ2-5; CDR3: CASSDPGGPGETQYF
size: -; V: TRBV9; J: TRBJ2-2; CDR3: CASSAEDSGVTGELFF
size: -; V: TRBV2; J: TRBJ2-7; CDR3: CASSEEFGWDSENYEQYF